This T cell receptor beta chain was sequenced in a study of T-cell reconstitution after alpha-beta-depleted transplantation in children. General study findings and limits: Newly generated T cells supplied most T-cell counts and diversity one year post-transplant. The study traced high day-60 TCRbeta diversity in some patients to surviving recipient T cells and thymic progenitors.

Germline values: CDR1 MNHEY, CDR2 SVGEGT. The CDR3 totals 21 residues. Trimming cost V 6 bases and J 0 bases; bases outside gene matches: 19. Regarding this clonotype: Its cognate antigen is unknown.

This sample's TCRbeta library carried unique molecular identifier barcodes. One entry per CDR3 protein, called by TCRdb with MiXCR from the PCR reads. The data contain approximately 82,000 distinct CDR3 sequences, about a sixth of them singletons. The TCR comes from a male patient under 10 years old who had a stem cell transplant for acute lymphoblastic leukemia, so the T cells may come from the graft donor. The starting material was PBMCs, mostly from graft donor cells, obtained 180 days after TCRalphabeta/CD19-depleted stem cell transplant. The chain carries TRBV6-2 or TRBV6-3 and TRBJ2-6; 8 bases agree with TRBD2. This CDR3 reads CASSSDPPSGGFSSGANVLTF. DNA for the CDR3: TGTGCCAGCAGCTCCGACCCTCCCAGCGGGGGTTTCTCCTCTGGGGCCAACGTCCTGACTTTC.